This T cell receptor beta chain comes out of a study of monozygotic twins with inflammatory bowel disease (dated by TCRdb to between 2018 and 2021). The study in broad terms: In total, about 30 monozygotic twin pairs made up the full study: 19 Danish pairs, all IBD-discordant, plus nine German pairs, of which four were IBD-concordant and five were IBD-discordant. Each individual had, on average, about 151 000 unique TCRalpha sequences and 181 000 unique TCRbeta sequences available for analysis. Disease-associated traits were sought mainly through comparisons between IBD patients and their genetically identical healthy co-twins within discordant pairs.

Paper-wide results and their limitations: No difference in repertoire similarity was observed between concordant and discordant twins, possibly owing to limited statistical power. The results gave no support for a single strong signal or clonotype linked to IBD. Distinction between different T cell subtypes could not be achieved in the analysis. Measured by the inverse Simpson index, TCRbeta repertoire diversity was lower in IBD patients than in their healthy co-twins. Compared with healthy twins, IBD patients had fewer clonotypes in common with other individuals, a difference most pronounced in patients showing signs of disease activity. Because patients received different immunosuppressive treatments, the repertoires may have picked up extra background noise and variability between individuals.

Libraries were made using 5' RACE. Preparation of each TCR library used approximately 3,700 ng of total RNA. For each sample, cDNA synthesis with SMARTScribe reverse transcriptase was split into eight separate reactions. During cDNA synthesis, template switching was used to introduce unique molecular identifiers that contained a 6-nucleotide sample barcode. Amplification of TCRalpha and TCRbeta cDNA involved two nested PCRs of around 16 and 10 cycles, and each PCR was followed by bead purification. Before amplification, the cDNA was treated with uracil DNA-glycosylase and purified using the QIAquick PCR purification kit. The second PCR added Illumina TruSeq-compatible adapters along with sample-specific barcodes. TapeStation and Qubit were used to check library quality and concentration, and roughly 4.6 ng of each library was pooled. Sequencing of the pooled libraries was done on an Illumina HiSeq2500 single-index Rapid Run using custom sequencing primers and 2 x 100 bp reads. The authors' analysis ran thus. PCR and sequencing errors were corrected by UMI-based consensus assembly using MiGEC version 1.2.6. V(D)J alignment, clonotype assembly and CDR3 extraction were performed with MiXCR version 2.1.1. Normalisation of gene usage, clonotype sharing and MAIT/NKT TCR abundance was achieved by analysing the top 1000, 10 000 and 20 000 clonotypes per sample. After downsampling to 27 000 UMIs, diversity was calculated as the inverse Simpson index using the vegan R package. Paired Mann-Whitney U tests were applied to discordant twin pairs, with Benjamini-Hochberg correction for multiple testing. Based on TCRdb reprocessing of the reads, there is one entry per CDR3 protein sequence, and DNA is missing. TCRdb's processing, not the study's, gives the V and J calls here. The table held for this sample gives tens of thousands of distinct CDR3 sequences. The top ten constitute around 7.2% of the sample.

As for this clonotype: It has no known antigen specificity.

From each donor, a roughly 2.3 ml peripheral blood sample was drawn into PAXgene tubes and stored at -80 degrees C. Without any T cell sorting, total RNA was extracted from whole blood using the PAXgene blood miRNA kit on an automated QIAcube. Deep TCRalpha and TCRbeta repertoire profiling with unique molecular barcoding was performed on peripheral blood of monozygotic twin pairs concordant or discordant for inflammatory bowel disease. For every twin pair, smoking habits were documented, and each individual was categorised as a current, former or never smoker. The CDR3 measures 14 amino acids from cysteine to phenylalanine. There is no recorded DNA. Reading the germline V gene gives CDR1 SGHRS and CDR2 YFSETQ.

The specimen was blood. This sequence was found in a human donor with ulcerative colitis or Crohn's disease, or a healthy co-twin of an affected twin (not recorded which). The chain uses TRBV5-1 and TRBJ1-2; TCRdb's D call, TRBD1, is unchecked because there is no DNA. This receptor carries the CDR3 CASSSDREGHGYTF.